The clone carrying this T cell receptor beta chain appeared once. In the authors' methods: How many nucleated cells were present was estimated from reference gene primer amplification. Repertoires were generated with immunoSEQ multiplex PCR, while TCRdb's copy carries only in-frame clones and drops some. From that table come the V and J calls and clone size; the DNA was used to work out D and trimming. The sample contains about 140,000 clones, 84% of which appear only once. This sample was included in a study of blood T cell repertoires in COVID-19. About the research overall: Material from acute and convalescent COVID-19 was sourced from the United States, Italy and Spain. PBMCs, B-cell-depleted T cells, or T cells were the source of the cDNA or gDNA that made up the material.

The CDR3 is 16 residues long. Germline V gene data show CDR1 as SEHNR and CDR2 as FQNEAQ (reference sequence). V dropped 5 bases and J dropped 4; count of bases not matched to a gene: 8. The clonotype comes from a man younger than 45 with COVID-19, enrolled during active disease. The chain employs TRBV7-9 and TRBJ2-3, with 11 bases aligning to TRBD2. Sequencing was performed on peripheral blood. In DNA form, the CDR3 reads TGTGCCAGCAGCGACACTAGCGGGAGTGGTGCAGATACGCAGTATTTT. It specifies CASSDTSGSGADTQYF.